Sequencing of this TCR beta chain was carried out in a study of long-term antiretroviral therapy in people with HIV. As for the study in general: In the earliest collections, sampling predates the 2015 immediate-ART recommendation by about a decade.

As regards this clone: Its specificity is unknown.

Researchers ran immunoSEQ v3.0 at survey level. The data were produced by immunoSEQ multiplex PCR, yet TCRdb's version contains in-frame clones alone and is incomplete. Here the sample spans some 16,000 clones, roughly 95% being singletons. V lost 3 bases and J 0 bases, leaving 17 bases between the germline ends. The CDR3 length is 17 residues. Germline V CDR1 and CDR2: KGHSH, LQKENI. Broader study findings: Blood draws took place between about 2003 and 2017 and possibly involved older ART regimens. Although diversity increased after ART, it remained lower than in transplant donor controls. In HIV, the repertoires covered a tighter span of CDR3 lengths than in controls.

This sample comprised unsorted PBMCs, obtained approximately 11 years after starting antiretroviral therapy. The chain uses TRBV18 and TRBJ1-1, with D possibly TRBD1 on 5 matching bases. This receptor was identified in a man aged 30 to 39 with HIV. The CDR3 DNA is TGTGCCAGCTCACCTCCTTCAGGGACCCCGGTGAACACTGAAGCTTTCTTT. This translates into CASSPPSGTPVNTEAFF.